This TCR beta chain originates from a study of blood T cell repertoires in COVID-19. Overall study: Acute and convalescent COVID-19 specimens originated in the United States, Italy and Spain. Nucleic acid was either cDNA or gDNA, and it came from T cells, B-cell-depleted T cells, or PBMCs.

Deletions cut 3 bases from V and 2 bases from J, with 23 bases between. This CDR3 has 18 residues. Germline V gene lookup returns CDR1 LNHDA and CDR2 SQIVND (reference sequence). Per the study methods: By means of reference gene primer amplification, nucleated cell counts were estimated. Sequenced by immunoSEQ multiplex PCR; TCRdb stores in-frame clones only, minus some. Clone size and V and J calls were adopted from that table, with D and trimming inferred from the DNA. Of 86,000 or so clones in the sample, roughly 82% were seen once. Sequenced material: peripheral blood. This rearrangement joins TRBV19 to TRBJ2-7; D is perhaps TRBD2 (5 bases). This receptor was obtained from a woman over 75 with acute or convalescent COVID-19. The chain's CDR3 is CASSIGGPPGLSPYEQYF. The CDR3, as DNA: TGTGCCAGTAGTATCGGCGGCCCGCCAGGACTTTCGCCCTACGAGCAGTACTTC.